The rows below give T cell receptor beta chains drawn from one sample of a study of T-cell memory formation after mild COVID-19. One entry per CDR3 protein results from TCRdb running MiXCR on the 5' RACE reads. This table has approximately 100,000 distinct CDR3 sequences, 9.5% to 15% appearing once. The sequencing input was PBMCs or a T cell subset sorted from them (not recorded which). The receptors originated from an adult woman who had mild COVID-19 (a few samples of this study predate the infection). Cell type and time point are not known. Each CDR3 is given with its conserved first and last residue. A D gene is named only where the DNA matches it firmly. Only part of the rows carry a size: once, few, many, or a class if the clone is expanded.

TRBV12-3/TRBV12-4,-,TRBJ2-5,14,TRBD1,CASRRQGSGETQYF,TGTGCCAGCCGTAGACAGGGCTCGGGGGAGACCCAGTACTTC
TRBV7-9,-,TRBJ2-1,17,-,CASSVGSRGSSYNDQFF,TGCGCCAGCAGCGTTGGTAGCCGGGGAAGCTCCTACAATGATCAGTTCTTC
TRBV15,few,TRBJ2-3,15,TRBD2,CATSSGATLTDTQYF,TGTGCCACCTCTAGCGGGGCAACTCTCACAGATACGCAGTATTTT
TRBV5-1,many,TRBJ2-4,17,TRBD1,CASSIYGTGAAKNIQYF,TGCGCCAGCAGCATCTATGGGACAGGGGCAGCCAAAAACATTCAGTACTTC
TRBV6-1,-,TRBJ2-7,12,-,CASSPEGREQYF,TGTGCCAGCAGTCCCGAAGGGCGCGAGCAGTACTTC
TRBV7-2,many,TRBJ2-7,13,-,CASSSVIGYEQYF,TGTGCCAGCAGCTCAGTCATAGGCTACGAGCAGTACTTC
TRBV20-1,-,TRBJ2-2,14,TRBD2,CSARSGEFTGELFF,TGCAGTGCTAGGAGCGGGGAATTCACCGGGGAGCTGTTTTTT
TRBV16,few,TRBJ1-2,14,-,CASSQFGRSYGYTF,TGTGCCAGCAGCCAATTCGGCAGGTCCTATGGCTACACCTTC
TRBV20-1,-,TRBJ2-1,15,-,CSASTGTEHHNEQFF,TGCAGTGCGAGCACTGGGACTGAACATCACAATGAGCAGTTCTTC
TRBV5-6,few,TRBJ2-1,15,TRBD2,CASSLALAGYNEQFF,TGTGCCAGCAGCTTGGCACTAGCGGGCTACAATGAGCAGTTCTTC
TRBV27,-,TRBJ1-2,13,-,CASSLSPGYGYTF,TGTGCCAGCAGTTTATCCCCAGGTTATGGCTACACCTTC
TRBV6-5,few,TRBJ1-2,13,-,CASSYSPNYGYTF,TGTGCCAGCAGTTATTCCCCTAACTATGGCTACACCTTC
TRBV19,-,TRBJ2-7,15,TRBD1,CASSINGQGGFEQYF,TGTGCCAGTAGTATCAACGGACAGGGAGGTTTCGAGCAGTACTTC
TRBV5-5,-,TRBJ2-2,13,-,CASSLGDTGELFF,TGTGCCAGCAGCCTCGGGGACACCGGGGAGCTGTTTTTT
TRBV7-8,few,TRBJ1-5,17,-,CASSLALWGAGNQPQHF,TGTGCCAGCAGCCTGGCCCTTTGGGGCGCGGGCAATCAGCCCCAGCATTTT
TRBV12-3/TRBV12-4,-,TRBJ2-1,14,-,CASSQHSSYNEQFF,TGTGCCAGCAGTCAGCATAGCTCCTACAATGAGCAGTTCTTC
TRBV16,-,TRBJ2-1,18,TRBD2,CASSRIGGLAGEGIEQFF,TGTGCCAGCAGCCGAATCGGGGGACTAGCGGGAGAGGGTATTGAGCAGTTCTTC
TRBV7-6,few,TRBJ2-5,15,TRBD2,CASSLGTSGKETQYF,TGTGCCAGCAGCTTGGGGACTAGCGGGAAGGAGACCCAGTACTTC
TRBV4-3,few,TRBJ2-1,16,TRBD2,CASSQLAGDGYNEQFF,TGCGCCAGCAGCCAACTAGCGGGAGACGGCTACAATGAGCAGTTCTTC
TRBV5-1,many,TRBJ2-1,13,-,CASSFDWNNEQFF,TGCGCCAGCAGCTTCGACTGGAACAATGAGCAGTTCTTC
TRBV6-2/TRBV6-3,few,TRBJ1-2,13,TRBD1,CASSYRGYYGYTF,TGTGCCAGCAGCTACAGGGGATACTATGGCTACACCTTC
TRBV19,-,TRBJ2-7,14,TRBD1,CASSLWTGGYEQYF,TGTGCCAGTAGTCTCTGGACAGGAGGCTACGAGCAGTACTTC
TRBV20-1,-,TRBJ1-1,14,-,CSARDHGDGAEAFF,TGCAGTGCTAGAGATCATGGAGATGGGGCTGAAGCTTTCTTT
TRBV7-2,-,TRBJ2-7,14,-,CASSLPDGVYEQYF,TGTGCCAGCAGCCTTCCGGACGGGGTTTACGAGCAGTACTTC
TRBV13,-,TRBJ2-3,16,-,CASSSNVEPLAGTQYF,TGTGCCAGCAGCTCAAACGTTGAGCCCCTAGCTGGTACGCAGTATTTT
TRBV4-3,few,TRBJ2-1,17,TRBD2,CASSQDPAAGGFGEQFF,TGCGCCAGCAGCCAAGATCCGGCAGCGGGAGGGTTCGGTGAGCAGTTCTTC
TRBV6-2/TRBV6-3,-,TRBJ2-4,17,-,CASRSPLSGLGKNIQYF,TGTGCCAGCAGAAGCCCGCTCTCGGGGCTAGGCAAAAACATTCAGTACTTC
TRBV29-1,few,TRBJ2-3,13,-,CSVDLDGTDTQYF,TGCAGCGTTGATCTAGACGGGACAGATACGCAGTATTTT
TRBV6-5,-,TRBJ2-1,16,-,CASSSRRQSSYNEQFF,TGTGCCAGCAGTTCCAGGAGGCAGAGCTCCTACAATGAGCAGTTCTTC
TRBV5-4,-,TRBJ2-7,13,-,CASSFDPIYEQYF,TGTGCCAGCAGCTTTGACCCTATCTACGAGCAGTACTTC
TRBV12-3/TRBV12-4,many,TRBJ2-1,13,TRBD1,CAIGTGAVSEQFF,TGTGCGATAGGGACAGGGGCGGTTAGTGAGCAGTTCTTC
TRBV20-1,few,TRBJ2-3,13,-,CSAQLGDTDTQYF,TGCAGTGCTCAGCTAGGCGATACAGATACGCAGTATTTT
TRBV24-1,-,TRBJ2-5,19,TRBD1,CATSDWESDRGLRQETQYF,TGTGCCACCAGTGATTGGGAAAGCGACAGGGGGCTTCGGCAAGAGACCCAGTACTTC
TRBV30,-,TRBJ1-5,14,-,CAWSVFPSNQPQHF,TGTGCCTGGAGTGTGTTCCCCAGCAATCAGCCCCAGCATTTT
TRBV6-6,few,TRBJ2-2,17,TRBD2,CAIPKPETSGNTGELFF,TGTGCCATCCCCAAACCCGAGACTAGCGGGAACACCGGGGAGCTGTTTTTT
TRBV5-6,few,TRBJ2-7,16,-,CASSLAGAGPTYEQYF,TGTGCCAGCAGCTTGGCCGGGGCAGGGCCGACCTACGAGCAGTACTTC
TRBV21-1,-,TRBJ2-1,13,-,CASTGECGNEQFF,TGTGCCAGCACAGGGGAGTGTGGTAATGAGCAGTTCTTC
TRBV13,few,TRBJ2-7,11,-,CASSDIYEQYF,TGTGCCAGCAGCGACATCTACGAGCAGTACTTC
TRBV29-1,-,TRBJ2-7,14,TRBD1,CSVLVPGQAYEQYF,TGCAGCGTTCTCGTCCCCGGACAGGCCTACGAGCAGTACTTC
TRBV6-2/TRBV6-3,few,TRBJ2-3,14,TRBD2,CASTGTSRTDTQYF,TGTGCCAGCACCGGGACTAGTCGGACAGATACGCAGTATTTT
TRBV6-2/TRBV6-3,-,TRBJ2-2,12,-,CASSYVGGELFF,TGTGCCAGCAGTTATGTAGGCGGGGAGCTGTTTTTT
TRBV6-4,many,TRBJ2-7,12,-,CASSDSGNEQYF,TGTGCCAGCAGTGACTCTGGTAACGAGCAGTACTTC
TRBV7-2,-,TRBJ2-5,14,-,CASSLRQDQETQYF,TGTGCCAGCAGCTTGAGGCAGGACCAAGAGACCCAGTACTTC
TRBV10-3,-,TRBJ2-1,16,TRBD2,CAISESASGGGNEQFF,TGTGCCATCAGTGAGTCGGCTAGCGGGGGGGGCAATGAGCAGTTCTTC
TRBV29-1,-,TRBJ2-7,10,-,CSVLYREQYF,TGCAGCGTGCTCTACCGGGAGCAGTACTTC
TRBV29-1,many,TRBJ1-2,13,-,CSVDPFGVNGYTF,TGCAGCGTTGACCCCTTCGGGGTAAACGGCTACACCTTC
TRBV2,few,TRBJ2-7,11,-,CASSNKEKQYF,TGTGCCAGCAGTAACAAGGAGAAGCAGTACTTC
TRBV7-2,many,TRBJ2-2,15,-,CASSLASDSSGELFF,TGTGCCAGCAGCTTAGCGTCCGATTCCAGCGGGGAGCTGTTTTTT
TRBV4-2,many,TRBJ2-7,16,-,CASSQEGGTHSYEQYF,TGTGCCAGCAGCCAAGAGGGTGGGACACATTCCTACGAGCAGTACTTC
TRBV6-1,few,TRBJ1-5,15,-,CASSEARVGNQPQHF,TGTGCCAGCAGTGAAGCGAGGGTTGGTAATCAGCCCCAGCATTTT
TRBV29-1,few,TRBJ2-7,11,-,CSVEEGYEQYF,TGCAGCGTTGAAGAGGGTTACGAGCAGTACTTC
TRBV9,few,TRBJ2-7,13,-,CASSVGLDYEQYF,TGTGCCAGCAGCGTAGGACTAGACTACGAGCAGTACTTC
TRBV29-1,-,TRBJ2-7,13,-,CSVEERDRDKQYF,TGCAGCGTTGAAGAGAGGGACCGGGACAAGCAGTACTTC
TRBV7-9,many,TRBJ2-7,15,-,CASSDTNEGAGEQYF,TGTGCCAGCAGCGACACAAATGAGGGGGCGGGGGAGCAGTACTTC
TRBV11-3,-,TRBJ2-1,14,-,CASSPLGGLNEQFF,TGTGCCAGCAGCCCCCTCGGGGGGCTAAATGAGCAGTTCTTC
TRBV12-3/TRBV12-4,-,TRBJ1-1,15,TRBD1,CASSYPPDRGYEAFF,TGTGCCAGCAGTTACCCACCCGACAGGGGCTATGAAGCTTTCTTT
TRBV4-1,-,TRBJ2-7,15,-,CASSQAAGTSYEQYF,TGCGCCAGCAGCCAGGCCGCGGGAACCTCCTACGAGCAGTACTTC
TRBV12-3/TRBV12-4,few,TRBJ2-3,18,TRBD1,CASSLVVGTGGVTDTQYF,TGTGCCAGCAGTTTAGTCGTCGGGACAGGGGGTGTCACAGATACGCAGTATTTT
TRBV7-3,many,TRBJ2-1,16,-,CASSLGTSNFGNEQFF,TGTGCCAGCAGCTTAGGCACTAGCAATTTTGGAAATGAGCAGTTCTTC